This T cell receptor (beta chain) came from a study of glioma-infiltrating T cells after dendritic cell vaccination. Overall study context: At biweekly intervals, patients got three intradermal dendritic cell vaccine injections. Study-level findings and limits: Estimated pretreatment TIL content predicted outcome after dendritic cell vaccination. The cohort had few patients with full blood and tumor sets.

As to this clone: Antigen specificity is unknown.

As to time point: after dendritic cell vaccination, including at tumor progression/relapse. Assay: immunoSEQ multiplex PCR; the TCRdb copy retains only in-frame clones and omits some. The sample yields tens of thousands of clones, less than 90% seen once. The CDR3 has 15 amino acids. The V gene's germline CDR1 is MNHNS and CDR2 SASEGT. Trimming took 4 bases from V and 1 from J, leaving 13 bases between them. Sequencing was performed on blood, taken after dendritic cell vaccination. This TCR was recovered from a human donor with glioblastoma. The V and J genes are TRBV6-1 and TRBJ2-5, with D possibly being TRBD2 (5 bases). The CDR3 is CASSALRSGQETQYF. CDR3 in DNA: TGTGCCAGCAGTGCATTGCGGAGCGGCCAAGAGACCCAGTACTTC.